Following are 24 T cell receptor beta chains from one sample sequenced in a study of blood T cells in healthy people across ages. A second PCR of about 7 to 11 cycles used a sample-barcoded 5' primer and a J-beta primer mix. TCRdb reprocessed the 5' RACE reads with MiXCR, giving one entry per CDR3 protein. The profile shows under 1,000,000 distinct CDR3 sequences, less than 60% of them singletons. The sequenced sample consisted of blood. Source of these receptors: an elderly man in good health.

The CDR3 coding sequence is TGTGCCTACCTCGAGGGAGACGGGGGTTGGGGCTACACCTTC. This codes for CAYLEGDGGWGYTF. The chain combines TRBV7-2 with TRBJ1-2, with D perhaps matching TRBD1 (5 bases). Trimming stripped 11 bases from V and 8 bases from J, with 24 bases between. The CDR3 has 14 amino acids. Germline CDR1 is SGHTA and CDR2 is FQGNSA.

The chain joins TRBV7-2 to TRBJ1-1, with TRBD1 matching 9 bases. The CDR3 consists of 15 residues. Per the germline V gene, CDR1 is SGHTA and CDR2 is FQGNSA. The trim removed 5 bases at V and 4 bases at J, leaving 8 bases unmatched. The CDR3: CASSADRGFGTEAFF. The CDR3 DNA reads as TGTGCCAGCAGCGCAGACAGGGGGTTCGGCACTGAAGCTTTCTTT.

The chain joins TRBV2 to TRBJ2-5, with 9 nucleotides matching TRBD1. With V trimmed by 8 bases and J by 5 bases, 9 bases remained unmatched. CDR1 SNHLY and CDR2 FYNNEI come from the germline V gene. The CDR3 sequence is 14 residues long. The CDR3 DNA sequence: TGTGCCAGCCGATATACAGGGGGCACGGAGACCCAGTACTTC. Residues: CASRYTGGTETQYF. Filled out from reference TRBV2 and TRBJ2-5, the complete variable domain reads EPEVTQTPSHQVTQMGQEVILRCVPISNHLYFYWYRQILGQKVEFLVSFYNNEISEKSEIFDDQFSVERPDGSNFTLKIRSTKLEDSAMYFCASRYTGGTETQYFGPGTRLLVL.

The chain carries TRBV4-2 and TRBJ2-1; D is uncertain. The DNA end lines up better with TRBJ2-7; the J call may be wrong. Germline CDR1 is LGHNA and CDR2 is YNFKEQ. This CDR3 region has 16 residues. The CDR3 DNA reads as TGTGCCAGCAGCCAAGCAGCTAGAGGCCCCCTCAATGAGCAGTACTTC. As protein: CASSQAARGPLNEQYF.

The rearrangement uses TRBV29-1 and TRBJ2-1; 8 bases line up with TRBD2. Germline V gene lookup returns CDR1 SQVTM and CDR2 ANQGSEA. The CDR3 has 14 amino acids. With 5 bases clipped from V and 1 base from J, the junction kept 4 bases outside the gene matches. This CDR3 is CSVYGRVSYNEQFF. The CDR3, as DNA: TGCAGCGTTTACGGGAGGGTTTCCTACAATGAGCAGTTCTTC.

This clonotype was seen only a few times. CDR3 region: CASSLGGLSNQPQHF. The CDR3 nucleotides read TGTGCCAGCAGTTTAGGCGGGTTAAGCAATCAGCCCCAGCATTTT. This chain joins TRBV12-3 or TRBV12-4 and TRBJ1-5; no definite D call. The CDR3 totals 15 residues. Deletions cut 1 base from V and 1 base from J, with 8 bases between.

The chain carries TRBV7-2 and TRBJ2-7; D gene ambiguous. The CDR3 loop spans 14 amino acids. The V gene lost 1 base and the J gene lost 3 bases, with 10 bases spanning the gap. Germline V gene lookup returns CDR1 SGHTA and CDR2 FQGNSA. In nucleotides, the CDR3 is TGTGCCAGCAGCTTAGGTCAGCCCATCTACGAGCAGTACTTC. Residues: CASSLGQPIYEQYF. Full variable domain (remainder filled in from reference TRBV7-2 and TRBJ2-7): GAGVSQSPSNKVTEKGKDVELRCDPISGHTALYWYRQSLGQGLEFLIYFQGNSAPDKSGLPSDRFSAERTGGSVSTLTIQRTQQEDSAVYLCASSLGQPIYEQYFGPGTRLTVT.

The table lists this clonotype with a few counts. The V and J genes are TRBV20-1 and TRBJ2-7; possibly TRBD2 for D (5 bases). The J call may be in error: the DNA end matches TRBJ2-4 better. CDR3 length equals 16 residues. Germline CDR1 is DFQATT and CDR2 is SNEGSKA (reference sequence). CDR3 sequence reads: CSARDRNRPGNNIQYF. The DNA of the CDR3 is TGCAGTGCTAGAGATCGGAATCGACCCGGGAACAACATTCAGTACTTC.

The chain employs TRBV4-2 and TRBJ2-5, with D tentatively TRBD2 (5 bases). The CDR3 has 16 amino acids. V gave up 5 bases and J gave up 11 bases, with 27 bases separating them. The germline V gene encodes CDR1 LGHNA and CDR2 YNFKEQ. This CDR3 reads CASSVEAGGPSNEQYF. The CDR3 coding sequence is TGTGCCAGCAGCGTTGAAGCCGGCGGGCCATCGAATGAGCAGTACTTC.

The chain couples TRBV24-1 to TRBJ2-5; D call uncertain. Per germline, CDR1 KGHDR and CDR2 SFDVKD. The CDR3 is 14 amino acids. The V end lost 3 bases, the J end lost 7 bases, and 14 bases lay between the germline ends. The CDR3 DNA reads as TGTGCCACCAGTGATGAACATGTTCCGGGGACCCAGTACTTC. The encoded protein is CATSDEHVPGTQYF.

This clonotype was seen only a few times. This chain's CDR3 is CASSFGERGYNEQFF. The CDR3 DNA reads as TGCGCCAGCAGCTTCGGCGAGCGGGGTTACAATGAGCAGTTCTTC. The chain is built from TRBV4-1 and TRBJ2-1, with 7 bases fitting TRBD2. The germline V gene has CDR1 MGHRA and CDR2 YSYEKL. V dropped 5 bases and J dropped 4; count of bases not matched to a gene: 8. This CDR3 has 15 residues.

V usage is TRBV20-1 and J usage is TRBJ2-1; D is ambiguous. This CDR3 has 14 amino acids. Trimming took 5 bases from V and 5 from J, leaving 16 bases between them. Germline lookup yields CDR1 DFQATT and CDR2 SNEGSKA (reference sequence). The CDR3: CSAEVMGSDNEQFF. CDR3 nucleotide sequence: TGCAGTGCTGAGGTGATGGGGTCAGACAATGAGCAGTTCTTC.

The rearrangement uses TRBV28 and TRBJ2-3, with D possibly TRBD2 on 6 matching bases. In germline, CDR1 is MDHEN, CDR2 SYDVKM. Trimming left V 10 bases short and J 3 bases short, with 14 bases between. The CDR3 has 13 residues. The CDR3 DNA reads TGTGCCATCCGGGACTCCGGGACAGATACGCAGTATTTT. Amino acids: CAIRDSGTDTQYF.

Many counts were recorded for this clonotype. This chain uses TRBV28 with TRBJ1-5; D is possibly TRBD1 (5 bases). V was trimmed by 3 bases and J by 1 base, leaving 16 bases between them. Germline CDR1 is MDHEN and CDR2 is SYDVKM. CDR3 size: 17 residues. CDR3: CASSLKSRGTSNQPQHF. CDR3 bases: TGTGCCAGCAGTTTGAAATCTCGTGGGACCAGCAATCAGCCCCAGCATTTT.

The gene calls are TRBV29-1 and TRBJ1-4; 7 bases map to TRBD1. CDR1 and CDR2 from the germline V gene are SQVTM and ANQGSEA. V dropped 3 bases and J dropped 7; count of bases not matched to a gene: 8. This CDR3 is built from 14 residues. The CDR3 nucleotides read TGCAGCGTTGAGGAGGGGGCCGACAGTGAAAAACTGTTTTTT. It yields the protein CSVEEGADSEKLFF.

Comments on this clonotype: At one of its ends the junction is not consistent with the germline gene, which may arise from a read error. V usage is TRBV9 and J usage is TRBJ2-1, with 10 bases matching TRBD2. Germline assignment: CDR1 SGDLS and CDR2 YYNGEE. The CDR3 is 17 amino acids. CDR3 DNA sequence: TGTGCCAGCAGCGTAGTCTCACGACTAGCGGGCCACAATGGGCAGTTCTTC. Encoded protein: CASSVVSRLAGHNGQFF.

The rearrangement links TRBV25-1 to TRBJ2-7; D is perhaps TRBD1 (5 bases). The CDR3 has 17 residues. Germline lookup yields CDR1 MGHDK and CDR2 SYGVNS. Trimming took off 4 bases at V and 5 bases at J, with 24 bases between the two ends. CDR3 DNA: TGTGCCAGCAGTGGCAGAGACAGAGAAAGACTTCTTGACGAGCAGTACTTC. Its protein product is CASSGRDRERLLDEQYF.

The chain carries TRBV20-1 and TRBJ2-3; D remains unclear. V was cut by 2 bases and J by 1 base, with 7 bases left in between. Germline loops: CDR1 DFQATT, CDR2 SNEGSKA (reference sequence). CDR3 length: 13 amino acids. CDR3 in DNA: TGCAGTGCTAGAAACCTTGGCACAGATACGCAGTATTTT. Translated: CSARNLGTDTQYF.

This clonotype has more than one count but fewer than ten. The CDR3 protein is CSARDGSMNTEAFF. CDR3 in DNA: TGCAGTGCTAGAGACGGCTCCATGAACACTGAAGCTTTCTTT. The J gene is TRBJ1-1, the V gene TRBV20-1; D unclear. Deletions cut 0 bases from V and 0 bases from J, with 8 bases between. Germline loops: CDR1 DFQATT, CDR2 SNEGSKA (reference sequence). This CDR3 contains 14 residues.

The V and J genes are TRBV12-3 or TRBV12-4 and TRBJ1-1, with 7 bases matching TRBD1. V dropped 4 bases and J dropped 5; count of bases not matched to a gene: 10. The CDR3 runs to 15 residues. The CDR3 spells CASSSNRGGITEAFF. As DNA, the CDR3 is TGTGCCAGCAGTTCCAACAGGGGAGGAATAACTGAAGCTTTCTTT.

This clonotype was seen a single time. The chain links TRBV5-1 to TRBJ2-5; TRBD1 agrees at 9 bases. The CDR3 runs to 15 residues. Unmatched junction bases numbered 11, after V lost 0 bases and J lost 11 bases. In germline, CDR1 is SGHRS, CDR2 YFSETQ. The CDR3 coding sequence is TGCGCCAGCAGCTTGGTACAGGGGGCTTACAATGAGCAGTACTTC. Translation: CASSLVQGAYNEQYF.

This clonotype was observed a handful of times. A read error may be the cause here, since a much bigger clone is one base away. The J gene is TRBJ2-7, the V gene TRBV27; unclear D gene. Germline-derived CDR1 and CDR2 are MNHEY and SMNVEV (reference sequence). V gave up 10 bases and J gave up 7 bases, with 14 bases separating them. The length of the CDR3 is 11 residues. This chain's CDR3 is CAIQGANEQYF. CDR3 coding DNA: TGTGCCATCCAAGGAGCTAATGAGCAGTACTTC.

This clonotype was observed at least ten times. This sequence joins TRBV18 and TRBJ2-7; TRBD1 matches 7 bases. The germline CDR1 and CDR2 sequences are KGHSH and LQKENI. This CDR3 comprises 13 residues. The trim removed 8 bases at V and 4 bases at J, leaving 8 bases unmatched. CDR3 loop: CASSPRQGYEQYF. CDR3 DNA sequence: TGTGCCAGCAGTCCCAGACAGGGTTACGAGCAGTACTTC.

The genes are TRBV28 and TRBJ1-2, with 9 bases lining up with TRBD1. With 6 bases clipped from V and 7 bases from J, the junction kept 6 bases outside the gene matches. The CDR3 is 13 amino acids. Germline values: CDR1 MDHEN, CDR2 SYDVKM. The CDR3 sequence: CASRPQGARGYTF. CDR3 sequence (DNA): TGTGCCAGCAGACCACAGGGGGCGCGTGGCTACACCTTC.